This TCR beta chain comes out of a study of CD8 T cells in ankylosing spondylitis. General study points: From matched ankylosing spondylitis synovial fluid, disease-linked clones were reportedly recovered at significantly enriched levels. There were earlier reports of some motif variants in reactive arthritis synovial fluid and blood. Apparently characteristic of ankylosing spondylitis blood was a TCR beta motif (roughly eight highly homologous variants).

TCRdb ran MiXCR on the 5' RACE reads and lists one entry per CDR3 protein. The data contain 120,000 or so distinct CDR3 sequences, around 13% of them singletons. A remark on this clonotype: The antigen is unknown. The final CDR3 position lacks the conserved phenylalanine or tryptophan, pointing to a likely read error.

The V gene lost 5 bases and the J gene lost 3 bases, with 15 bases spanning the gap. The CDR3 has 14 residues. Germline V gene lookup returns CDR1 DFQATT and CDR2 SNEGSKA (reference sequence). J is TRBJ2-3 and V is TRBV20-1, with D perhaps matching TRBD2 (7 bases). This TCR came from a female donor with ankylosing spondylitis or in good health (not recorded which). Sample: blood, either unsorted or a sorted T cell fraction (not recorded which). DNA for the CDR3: TGCAGTGCTCATGGGGGGGCTCAGACAGATACGCAGTATCTT. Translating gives CSAHGGAQTDTQYL.